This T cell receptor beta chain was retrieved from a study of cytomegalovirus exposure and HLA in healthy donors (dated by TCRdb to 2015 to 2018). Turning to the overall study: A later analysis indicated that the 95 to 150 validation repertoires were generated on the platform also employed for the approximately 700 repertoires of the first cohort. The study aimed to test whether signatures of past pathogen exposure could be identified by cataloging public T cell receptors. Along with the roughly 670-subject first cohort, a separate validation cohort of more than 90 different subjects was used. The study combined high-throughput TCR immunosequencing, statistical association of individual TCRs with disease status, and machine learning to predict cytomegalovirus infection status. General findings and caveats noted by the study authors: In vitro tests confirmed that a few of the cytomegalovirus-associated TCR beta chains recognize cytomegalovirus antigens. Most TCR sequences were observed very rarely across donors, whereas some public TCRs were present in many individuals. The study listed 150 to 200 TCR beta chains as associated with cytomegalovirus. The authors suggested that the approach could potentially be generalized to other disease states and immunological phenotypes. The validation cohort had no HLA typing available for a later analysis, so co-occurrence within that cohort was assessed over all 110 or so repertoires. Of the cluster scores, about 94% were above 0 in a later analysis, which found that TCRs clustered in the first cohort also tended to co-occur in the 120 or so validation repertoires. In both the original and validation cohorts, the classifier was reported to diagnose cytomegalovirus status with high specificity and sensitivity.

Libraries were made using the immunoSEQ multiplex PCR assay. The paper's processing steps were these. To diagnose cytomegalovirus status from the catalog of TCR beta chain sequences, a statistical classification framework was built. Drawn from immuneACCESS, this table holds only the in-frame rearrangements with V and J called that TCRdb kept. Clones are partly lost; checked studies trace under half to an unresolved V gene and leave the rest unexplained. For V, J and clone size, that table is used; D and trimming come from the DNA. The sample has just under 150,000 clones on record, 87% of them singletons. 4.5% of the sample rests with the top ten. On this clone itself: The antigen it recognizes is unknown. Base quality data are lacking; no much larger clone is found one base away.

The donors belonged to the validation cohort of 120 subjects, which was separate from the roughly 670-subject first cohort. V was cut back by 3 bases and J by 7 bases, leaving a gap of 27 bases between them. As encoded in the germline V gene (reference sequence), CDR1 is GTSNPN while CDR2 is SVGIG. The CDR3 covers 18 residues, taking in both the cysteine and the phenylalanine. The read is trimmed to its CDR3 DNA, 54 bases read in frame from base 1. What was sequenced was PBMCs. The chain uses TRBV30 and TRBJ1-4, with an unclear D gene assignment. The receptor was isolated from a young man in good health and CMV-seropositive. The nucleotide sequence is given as TGTGCCTGGAGGAGGTCGGGGTGGAAGGAAAAGAAGGGTGAAAAACTGTTTTTT. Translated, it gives CAWRRSGWKEKKGEKLFF.